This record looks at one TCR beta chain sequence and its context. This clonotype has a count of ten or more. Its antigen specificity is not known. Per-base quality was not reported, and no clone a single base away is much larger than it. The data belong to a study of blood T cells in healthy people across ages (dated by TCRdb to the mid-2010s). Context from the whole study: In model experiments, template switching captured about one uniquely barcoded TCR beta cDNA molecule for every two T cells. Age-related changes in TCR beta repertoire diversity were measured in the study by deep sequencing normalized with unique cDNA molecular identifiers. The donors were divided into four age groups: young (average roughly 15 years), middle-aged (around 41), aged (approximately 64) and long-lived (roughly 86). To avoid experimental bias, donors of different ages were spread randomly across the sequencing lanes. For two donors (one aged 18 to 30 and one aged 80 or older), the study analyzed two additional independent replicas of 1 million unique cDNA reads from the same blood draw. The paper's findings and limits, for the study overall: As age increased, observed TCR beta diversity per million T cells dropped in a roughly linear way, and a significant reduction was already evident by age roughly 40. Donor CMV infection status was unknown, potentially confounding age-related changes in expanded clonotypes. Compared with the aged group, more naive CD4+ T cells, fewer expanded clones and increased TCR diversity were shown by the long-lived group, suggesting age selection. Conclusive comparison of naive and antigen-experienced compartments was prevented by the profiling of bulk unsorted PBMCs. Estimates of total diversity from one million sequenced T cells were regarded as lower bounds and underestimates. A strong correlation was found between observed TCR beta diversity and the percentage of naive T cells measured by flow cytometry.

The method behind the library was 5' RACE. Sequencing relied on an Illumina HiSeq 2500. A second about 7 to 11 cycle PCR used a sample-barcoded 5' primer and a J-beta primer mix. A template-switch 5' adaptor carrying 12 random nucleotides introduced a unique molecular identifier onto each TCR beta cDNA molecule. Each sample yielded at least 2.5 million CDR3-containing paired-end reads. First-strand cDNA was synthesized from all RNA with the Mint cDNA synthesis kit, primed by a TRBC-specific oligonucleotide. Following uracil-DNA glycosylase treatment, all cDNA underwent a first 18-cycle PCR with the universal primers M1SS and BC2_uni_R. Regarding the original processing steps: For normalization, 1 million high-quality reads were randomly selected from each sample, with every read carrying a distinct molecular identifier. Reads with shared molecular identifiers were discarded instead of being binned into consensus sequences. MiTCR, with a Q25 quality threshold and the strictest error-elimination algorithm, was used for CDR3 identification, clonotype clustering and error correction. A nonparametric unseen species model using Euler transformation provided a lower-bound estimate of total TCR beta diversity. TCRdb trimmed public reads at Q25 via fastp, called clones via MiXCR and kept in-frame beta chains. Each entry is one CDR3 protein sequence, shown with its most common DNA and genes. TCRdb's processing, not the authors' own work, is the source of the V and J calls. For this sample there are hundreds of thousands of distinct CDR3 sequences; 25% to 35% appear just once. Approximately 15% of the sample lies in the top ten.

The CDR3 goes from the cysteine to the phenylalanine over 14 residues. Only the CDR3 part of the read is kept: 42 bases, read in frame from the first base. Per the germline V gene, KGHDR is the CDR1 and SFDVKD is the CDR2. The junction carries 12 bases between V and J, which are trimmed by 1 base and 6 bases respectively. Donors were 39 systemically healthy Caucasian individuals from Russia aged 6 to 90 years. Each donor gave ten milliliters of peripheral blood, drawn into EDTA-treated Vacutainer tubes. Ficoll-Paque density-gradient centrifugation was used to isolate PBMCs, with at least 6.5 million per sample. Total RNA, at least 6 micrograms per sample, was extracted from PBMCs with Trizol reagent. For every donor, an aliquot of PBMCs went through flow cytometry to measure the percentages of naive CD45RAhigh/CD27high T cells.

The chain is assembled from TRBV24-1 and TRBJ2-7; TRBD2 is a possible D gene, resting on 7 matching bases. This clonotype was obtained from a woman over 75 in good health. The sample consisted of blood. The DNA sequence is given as TGTGCCACCAGTGATTTTGCAGGGGAGGGCGAGCAGTACTTC. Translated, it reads CATSDFAGEGEQYF.